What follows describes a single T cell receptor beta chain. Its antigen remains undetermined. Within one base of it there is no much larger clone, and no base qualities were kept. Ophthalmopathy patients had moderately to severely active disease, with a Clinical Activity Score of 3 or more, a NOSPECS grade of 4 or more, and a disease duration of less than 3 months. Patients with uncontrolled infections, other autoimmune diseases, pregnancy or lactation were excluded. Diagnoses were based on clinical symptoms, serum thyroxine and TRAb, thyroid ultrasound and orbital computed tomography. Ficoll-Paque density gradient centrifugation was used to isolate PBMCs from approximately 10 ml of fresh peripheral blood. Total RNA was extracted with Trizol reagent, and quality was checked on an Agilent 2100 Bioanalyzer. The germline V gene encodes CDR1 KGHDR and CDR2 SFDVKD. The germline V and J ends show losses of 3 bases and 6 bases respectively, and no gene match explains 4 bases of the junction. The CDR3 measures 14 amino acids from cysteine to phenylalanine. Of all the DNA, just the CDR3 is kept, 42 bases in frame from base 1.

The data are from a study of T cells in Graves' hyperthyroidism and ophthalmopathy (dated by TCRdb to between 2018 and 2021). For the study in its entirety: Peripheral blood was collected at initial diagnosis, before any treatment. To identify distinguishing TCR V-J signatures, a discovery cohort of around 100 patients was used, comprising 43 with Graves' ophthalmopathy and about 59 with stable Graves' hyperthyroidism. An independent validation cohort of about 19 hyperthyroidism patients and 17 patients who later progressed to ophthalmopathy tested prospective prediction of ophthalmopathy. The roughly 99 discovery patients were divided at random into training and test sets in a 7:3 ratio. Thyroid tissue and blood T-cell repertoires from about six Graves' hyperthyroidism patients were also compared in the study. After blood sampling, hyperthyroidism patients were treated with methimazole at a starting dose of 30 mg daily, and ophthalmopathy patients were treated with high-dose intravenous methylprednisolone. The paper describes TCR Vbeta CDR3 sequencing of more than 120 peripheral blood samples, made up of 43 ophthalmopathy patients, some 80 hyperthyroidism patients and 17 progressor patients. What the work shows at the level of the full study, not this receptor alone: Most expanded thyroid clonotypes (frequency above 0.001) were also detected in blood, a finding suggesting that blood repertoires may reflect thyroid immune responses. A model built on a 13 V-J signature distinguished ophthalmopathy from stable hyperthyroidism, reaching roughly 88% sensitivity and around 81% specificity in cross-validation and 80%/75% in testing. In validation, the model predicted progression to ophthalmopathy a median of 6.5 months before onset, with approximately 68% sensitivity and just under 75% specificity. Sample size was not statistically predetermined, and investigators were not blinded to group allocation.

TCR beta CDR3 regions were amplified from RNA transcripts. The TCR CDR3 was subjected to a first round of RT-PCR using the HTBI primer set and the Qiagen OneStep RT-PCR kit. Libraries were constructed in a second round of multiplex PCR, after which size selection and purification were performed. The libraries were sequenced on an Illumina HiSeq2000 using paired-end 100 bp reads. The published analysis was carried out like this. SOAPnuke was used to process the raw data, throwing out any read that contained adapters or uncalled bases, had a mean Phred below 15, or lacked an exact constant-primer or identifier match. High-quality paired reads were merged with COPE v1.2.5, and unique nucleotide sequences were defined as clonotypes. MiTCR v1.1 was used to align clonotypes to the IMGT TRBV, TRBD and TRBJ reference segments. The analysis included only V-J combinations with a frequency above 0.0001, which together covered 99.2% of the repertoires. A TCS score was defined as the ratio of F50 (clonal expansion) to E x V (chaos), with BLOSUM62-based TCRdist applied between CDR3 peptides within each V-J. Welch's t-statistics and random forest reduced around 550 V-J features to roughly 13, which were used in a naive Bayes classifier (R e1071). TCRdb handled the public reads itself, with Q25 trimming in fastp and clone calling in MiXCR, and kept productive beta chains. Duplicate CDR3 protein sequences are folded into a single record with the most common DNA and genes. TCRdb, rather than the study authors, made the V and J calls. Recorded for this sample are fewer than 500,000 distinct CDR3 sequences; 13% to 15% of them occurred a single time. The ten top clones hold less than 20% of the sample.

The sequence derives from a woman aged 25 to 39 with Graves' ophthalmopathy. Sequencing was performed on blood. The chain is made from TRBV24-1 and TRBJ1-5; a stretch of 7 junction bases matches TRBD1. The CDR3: CATSDAGGGQPQHF. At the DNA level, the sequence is TGTGCCACCAGTGATGCAGGGGGTGGTCAGCCCCAGCATTTT.